The 11 T cell receptor beta chains below all came from one sample that was sequenced in a study of T cells after yellow fever vaccination (dated by TCRdb to the late 2010s). Receptor amplification or capture employed 5' RACE. Sequencing was performed on an Illumina HiSeq 2500. TCRdb handled the public reads itself, with Q25 trimming in fastp and clone calling in MiXCR, and kept productive beta chains. Identical CDR3 proteins give one entry, which carries the most common genes and DNA. Across this sample there are about 240,000 distinct CDR3 sequences, with about 7% seen only once. The top ten clones comprise approximately 0.87% of the sample. The meaning of the sample's treatment or condition label: live attenuated yellow fever vaccine strain. Here the sequenced sample was CD4+ T cells sorted from PBMCs, taken 15 days after the yellow fever booster vaccination. These receptors all come from a man aged 30 to 45 who received the YFV17D yellow fever vaccine.

The sample holds many counts of this clonotype. The CDR3 loop is CATSRDPQGNEKLFF. CDR3 coding DNA: TGTGCCACCAGCAGAGATCCCCAAGGGAATGAAAAACTGTTTTTT. The chain couples TRBV15 to TRBJ1-4; D remains ambiguous. CDR3 size: 15 residues. From germline, CDR1 is LNHNV and CDR2 YYDKDF (reference sequence). Deletions cut 0 bases from V and 5 bases from J, with 10 bases between.

In its sample, this clonotype was seen a few times. The CDR3 is CASSRQGTSVHEQYF. As DNA, the CDR3 is TGTGCCAGCAGCCGTCAAGGGACCTCAGTCCACGAGCAGTACTTC. The rearrangement joins TRBV7-2 to TRBJ2-7; tentatively, D is TRBD1 or TRBD2 (5 bases each). Trimming left V 5 bases short and J 5 bases short, with 19 bases between. The CDR3 contains 15 residues. Germline-derived CDR1 and CDR2 are SGHTA and FQGNSA.

This chain joins TRBV7-2 and TRBJ1-2, with unresolved D. Between the trimmed V and J ends, which lost 1 base and 1 base, there was a span of 13 bases. CDR3 size: 16 residues. Germline V gene lookup returns CDR1 SGHTA and CDR2 FQGNSA. CDR3 in DNA: TGTGCCAGCAGCTTAGGGGTGACAACAATTAACTATGGCTACACCTTC. Translation: CASSLGVTTINYGYTF.

The chain couples TRBV5-1 to TRBJ2-1; D may be TRBD2 (6 bases). The CDR3 runs to 15 residues. Germline lookup yields CDR1 SGHRS and CDR2 YFSETQ. The V end was cut by 7 bases, the J end by 1 base, with 15 bases between. CDR3 in DNA: TGCGCCAGCGGCGGGGAGGCGGGTTCCTACAATGAGCAGTTCTTC. Protein: CASGGEAGSYNEQFF.

This chain uses TRBV19 with TRBJ1-2; the D is unclear. V shed 3 bases and J shed 7 bases, with 15 bases lying between them. CDR1 and CDR2 from the germline V gene are LNHDA and SQIVND (reference sequence). CDR3 size: 14 residues. Here the CDR3 DNA reads TGTGCCAGTAGTATTACGACCGGAGAGTCTGGCTACACCTTC. Its protein is CASSITTGESGYTF.

The table lists this clonotype with a few counts. The rearrangement uses TRBV20-1 and TRBJ1-4, with 7 bases that match TRBD1. CDR3 size: 14 residues. The germline V gene has CDR1 DFQATT and CDR2 SNEGSKA (reference sequence). The V and J ends lost 1 base and 5 bases, in that order; junction bases with no gene match: 4. The CDR3 is CSARAGGGNEKLFF. In DNA, the CDR3 is TGCAGTGCTAGAGCCGGAGGGGGCAATGAAAAACTGTTTTTT.

The V call is TRBV12-3 or TRBV12-4, the J call TRBJ2-1; D is perhaps TRBD2 (6 bases). This CDR3 is 15 amino acids long. Trimming pared 4 bases from V and 6 bases from J, leaving 16 bases between. CDR3 in amino acids: CASSSQYGGANEQFF. The CDR3, as DNA: TGTGCCAGCAGTTCACAGTACGGCGGGGCCAATGAGCAGTTCTTC.

The sample holds a few counts of this clonotype. V is TRBV5-1 and J is TRBJ2-1, with 9 positions matching TRBD2. V gave up 4 bases and J gave up 0 bases; unmatched junction bases: 5. Germline loops: CDR1 SGHRS, CDR2 YFSETQ. This CDR3 has 16 residues. CDR3 bases: TGCGCCAGCAGCCCAACTAGCGGGCCCTCCTACAATGAGCAGTTCTTC. Translated, it gives CASSPTSGPSYNEQFF.

This clonotype showed up many times. The chain has TRBV12-3 or TRBV12-4 and TRBJ2-5; perhaps TRBD1 as D (5 bases). This CDR3 is built from 13 residues. V was cut by 6 bases and J by 5 bases, with 13 bases left in between. The CDR3 coding sequence is TGTGCCAGCAGATCCAGGGTGAGCGAGACCCAGTACTTC. This codes for CASRSRVSETQYF.

This clonotype occurred many times. The rearrangement uses TRBV3-1 and TRBJ1-5; D is ambiguous. The germline V gene has CDR1 LGHDT and CDR2 YNNKEL (reference sequence). The CDR3 is 13 residues long. Trimming left V 4 bases short and J 6 bases short, with 10 bases between. Here the CDR3 DNA reads TGTGCCAGCAGCCCCCGGCCTATTCAGCCCCAGCATTTT. Protein sequence: CASSPRPIQPQHF.

This clonotype has just a few counts. This rearrangement joins TRBV4-3 to TRBJ1-1; no reliable D call. The V and J ends lost 0 bases and 9 bases respectively, with 11 bases between them. The CDR3 covers 13 residues. CDR1 is LGHNA, CDR2 YSLEER, per germline. CDR3 protein: CASSQERRVQAFF. The CDR3 region has the DNA TGCGCCAGCAGCCAAGAGAGAAGGGTCCAAGCTTTCTTT.